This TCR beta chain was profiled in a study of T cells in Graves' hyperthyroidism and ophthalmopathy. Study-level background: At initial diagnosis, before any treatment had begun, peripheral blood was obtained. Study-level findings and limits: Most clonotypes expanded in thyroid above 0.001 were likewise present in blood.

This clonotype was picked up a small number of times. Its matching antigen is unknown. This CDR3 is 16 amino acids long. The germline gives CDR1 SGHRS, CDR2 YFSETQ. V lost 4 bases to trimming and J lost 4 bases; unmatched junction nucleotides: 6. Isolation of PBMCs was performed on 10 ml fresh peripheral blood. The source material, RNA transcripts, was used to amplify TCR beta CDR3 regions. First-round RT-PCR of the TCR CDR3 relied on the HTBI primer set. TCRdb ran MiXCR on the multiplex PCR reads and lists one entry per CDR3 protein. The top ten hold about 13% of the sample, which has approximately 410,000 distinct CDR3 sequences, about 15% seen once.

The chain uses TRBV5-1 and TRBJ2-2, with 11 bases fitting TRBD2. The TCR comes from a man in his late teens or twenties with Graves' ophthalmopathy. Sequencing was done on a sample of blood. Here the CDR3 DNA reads TGCGCCAGCAGCAGAGGGACTAGCGGCGGCACCGGGGAGCTGTTTTTT. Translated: CASSRGTSGGTGELFF.